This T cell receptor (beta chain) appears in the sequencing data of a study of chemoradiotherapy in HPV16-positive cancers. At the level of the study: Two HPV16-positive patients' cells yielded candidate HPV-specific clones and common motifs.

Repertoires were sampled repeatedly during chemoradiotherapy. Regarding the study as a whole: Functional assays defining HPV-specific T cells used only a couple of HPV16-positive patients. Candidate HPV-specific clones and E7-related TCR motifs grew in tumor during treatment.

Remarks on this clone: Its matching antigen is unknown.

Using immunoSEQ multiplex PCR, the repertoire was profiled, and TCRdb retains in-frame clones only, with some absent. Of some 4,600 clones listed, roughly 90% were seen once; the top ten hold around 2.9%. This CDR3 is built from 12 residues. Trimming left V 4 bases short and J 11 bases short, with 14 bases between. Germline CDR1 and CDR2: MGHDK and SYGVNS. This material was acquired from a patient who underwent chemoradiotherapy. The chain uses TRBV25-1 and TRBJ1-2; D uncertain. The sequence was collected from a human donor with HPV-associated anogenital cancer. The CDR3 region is CASSGNIRGYTF. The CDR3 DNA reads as TGTGCCAGCAGTGGCAATATTCGAGGTTACACCTTC.